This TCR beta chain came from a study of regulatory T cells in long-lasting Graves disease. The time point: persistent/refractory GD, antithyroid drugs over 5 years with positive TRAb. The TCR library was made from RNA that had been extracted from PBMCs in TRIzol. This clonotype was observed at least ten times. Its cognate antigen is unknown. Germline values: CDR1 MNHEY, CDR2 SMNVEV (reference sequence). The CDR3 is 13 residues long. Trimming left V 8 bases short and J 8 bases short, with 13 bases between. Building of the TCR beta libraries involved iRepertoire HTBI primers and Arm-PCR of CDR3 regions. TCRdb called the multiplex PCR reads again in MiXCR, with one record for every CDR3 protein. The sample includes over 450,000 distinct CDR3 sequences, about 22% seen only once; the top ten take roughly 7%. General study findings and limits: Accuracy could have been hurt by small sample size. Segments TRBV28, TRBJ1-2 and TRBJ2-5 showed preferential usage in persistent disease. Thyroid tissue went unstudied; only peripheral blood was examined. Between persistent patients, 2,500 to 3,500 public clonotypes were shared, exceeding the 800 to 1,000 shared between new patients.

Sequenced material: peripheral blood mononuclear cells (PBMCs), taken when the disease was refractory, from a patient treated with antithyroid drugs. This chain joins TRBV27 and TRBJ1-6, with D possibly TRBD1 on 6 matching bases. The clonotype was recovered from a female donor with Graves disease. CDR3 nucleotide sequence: TGTGCCAGCCGCGTCCGGGGGCATTCACCCCTCCACTTT. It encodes CASRVRGHSPLHF.